This section outlines one T cell receptor (beta chain) sequence together with its context. Its target is not known. The PCR employed 60 Vbeta primers together with 13 Jbeta primers. Some clones are missing from TCRdb's copy, which holds only in-frame ones; the method was immunoSEQ multiplex PCR. This table holds about 190,000 clones, around 86% found once. The germline V gene encodes CDR1 ENHRY and CDR2 SYGVKD. The CDR3 totals 14 residues. V was shortened by 5 bases and J by 1 base, with 12 bases between the two germline ends. The data were obtained in a study of cytomegalovirus exposure and HLA in healthy donors. On the study more broadly: There were fewer than 130 million unique TCR beta sequences, drawn from some 180 million T cells, in an earlier analysis.

Study observations and caveats: Previously analyzed data showed that most TCR beta V segments were productive at a frequency of about 87% or about 30%. The study listed 150 to 200 cytomegalovirus-associated TCR beta chains. Whilst most TCR sequences proved rare, a subset of public TCRs occurred across many donors.

The chain employs TRBV10-3 and TRBJ2-7; tentatively, D is TRBD1 (6 bases). The receptor was isolated from a man under 40 in good health and CMV-seronegative. Sample: PBMCs. DNA of the CDR3: TGTGCCATCAGTACAGGGTTGGGATCCTACGAGCAGTACTTC. It encodes CAISTGLGSYEQYF.